A selection of T cell receptor beta chains follows, all from one sample in a study of cytomegalovirus exposure and HLA in healthy donors. TCRdb's table, derived via immunoSEQ multiplex PCR, lists solely in-frame clones and lacks some. The sample lists fewer than 200,000 clones; roughly 85% were seen once. Sequencing was carried out using PBMCs. The receptors originated from a woman aged 18-29 years in good health and CMV-seronegative. Both conserved end residues are part of each CDR3. A D gene is named only where the DNA matches it firmly. For some rows the clone size is stated as once, few or many, or as a class when expanded; others skip it.

V: TRBV19
D: TRBD1
J: TRBJ1-2
size: once
CDR3: CASSPGQGIYGYTF
DNA: TGTGCCAGTAGTCCAGGACAGGGGATCTATGGCTACACCTTC

V: TRBV10-3
D: TRBD1
J: TRBJ2-4
size: few
CDR3: CAIGPGERHDRGNQYF
DNA: TGTGCCATTGGGCCCGGGGAACGCCACGACAGGGGTAATCAGTACTTC

V: TRBV25-1
D: TRBD1
J: TRBJ2-1
size: once
CDR3: CASSATGRYNEQFF
DNA: TGTGCCAGCAGTGCGACAGGGCGTTACAATGAGCAGTTCTTC

V: TRBV9
D: TRBD2
J: TRBJ2-1
size: NA
CDR3: CASSQSGRAHNEQFF
DNA: TGTGCCAGCAGCCAAAGCGGGAGGGCCCACAATGAGCAGTTCTTC

V: TRBV28
D: TRBD1
J: TRBJ1-5
size: NA
CDR3: CASSPLGTGYSNQPQHF
DNA: TGTGCCAGCAGTCCTCTGGGGACAGGGTATAGCAATCAGCCCCAGCATTTT

V: TRBV11-2
D: NA
J: TRBJ2-4
size: NA
CDR3: CASSQEQGPLAKNIQYF
DNA: TGTGCCAGCAGCCAGGAACAGGGCCCCCTAGCCAAAAACATTCAGTACTTC

V: TRBV27
D: NA
J: TRBJ1-4
size: NA
CDR3: CASSMTVGNEKLFF
DNA: TGTGCCAGCAGTATGACAGTGGGAAATGAAAAACTGTTTTTT

V: TRBV11-3
D: NA
J: TRBJ1-1
size: NA
CDR3: CASSLDQETWKAFF
DNA: TGTGCCAGCAGCTTAGATCAAGAGACATGGAAAGCTTTCTTT

V: TRBV19
D: NA
J: TRBJ1-5
size: NA
CDR3: CASSRGQNSNQPQHF
DNA: TGTGCCAGTAGTAGGGGGCAGAATAGCAATCAGCCCCAGCATTTT

V: TRBV5-4
D: NA
J: TRBJ2-1
size: NA
CDR3: CASSSQLNEQFF
DNA: TGTGCCAGCAGCTCCCAACTAAATGAGCAGTTCTTC

V: TRBV30
D: NA
J: TRBJ1-2
size: NA
CDR3: CAWGQKNYGYTF
DNA: TGTGCCTGGGGACAGAAGAACTATGGCTACACCTTC

V: TRBV25-1
D: NA
J: TRBJ2-2
size: NA
CDR3: CASMAQTFTGELFF
DNA: TGTGCCAGCATGGCACAGACCTTCACCGGGGAGCTGTTTTTT

V: TRBV27
D: TRBD2
J: TRBJ2-1
size: NA
CDR3: CASSFGGTSLNNEQFF
DNA: TGTGCCAGCAGTTTTGGAGGGACTAGCCTCAACAATGAGCAGTTCTTC

V: TRBV11-2
D: NA
J: TRBJ2-1
size: NA
CDR3: CASSLVRAAGSSYNEQFF
DNA: TGTGCCAGCAGCTTAGTTCGAGCCGCGGGGTCCTCCTACAATGAGCAGTTCTTC

V: TRBV5-6
D: TRBD2
J: TRBJ2-1
size: NA
CDR3: CASSLVALAGGVNEQFF
DNA: TGTGCCAGCAGCTTGGTGGCCCTAGCGGGAGGGGTAAATGAGCAGTTCTTC

V: TRBV5-1
D: NA
J: TRBJ2-7
size: NA
CDR3: CASSPRQFDSYEQYF
DNA: TGCGCCAGCAGCCCGCGGCAGTTCGACTCCTACGAGCAGTACTTC

V: TRBV5-4
D: NA
J: TRBJ2-5
size: NA
CDR3: CASRYGQLQETQYF
DNA: TGTGCCAGCAGGTATGGACAGCTCCAAGAGACCCAGTACTTC